The 30 T cell receptor beta chains below all came from one sample that was sequenced in a study of cytomegalovirus exposure and HLA in healthy donors. 60 Vbeta and 13 Jbeta primers were used in PCR. Libraries were prepared by immunoSEQ multiplex PCR; TCRdb keeps only in-frame clonotypes and omits some of them. Here the sample table reports approximately 100,000 clones. The specimen sequenced was PBMCs. Every receptor here comes from a middle-aged man in good health and CMV-seronegative.

V is TRBV6-5 and J is TRBJ1-1; 7 bases are a match to TRBD1. The CDR3 totals 14 residues. V was pared by 6 bases and J by 1 base, with 5 bases of the junction left unmatched. Germline V gene sequence: CDR1 MNHEY, CDR2 SVGAGI. CDR3 DNA: TGTGCCAGCAGACTAGGACAGGCGAACACTGAAGCTTTCTTT. It is translated as CASRLGQANTEAFF.

The chain joins TRBV7-9 to TRBJ2-1, with 7 positions matching TRBD2. Germline V lookup: CDR1 SEHNR, CDR2 FQNEAQ (reference sequence). Germline trimming cut 1 base from V and 15 bases from J; bases unmatched to any gene: 6. The CDR3 consists of 12 residues. CDR3 protein: CASSLEGRVRFF. The DNA for the CDR3 is TGTGCCAGCAGCTTAGAGGGGAGGGTTCGGTTCTTC.

The chain has TRBV2 and TRBJ1-2; D may be TRBD1 (6 bases). The CDR3 runs to 14 residues. CDR1 is SNHLY, CDR2 FYNNEI, per germline. V shed 7 bases and J shed 3 bases, with 15 bases lying between them. Here the CDR3 reads CASTRTERYYGYTF. In DNA, the CDR3 is TGTGCCAGCACTAGGACAGAGCGGTACTATGGCTACACCTTC.

This rearrangement joins TRBV5-1 to TRBJ1-5; D is undetermined. CDR3 length: 14 residues. The germline V gene has CDR1 SGHRS and CDR2 YFSETQ. V shed 4 bases and J shed 1 base, with 9 bases lying between them. This CDR3 reads CASSSTESNQPQHF. CDR3 nucleotide sequence: TGCGCCAGCAGCAGCACAGAGAGCAATCAGCCCCAGCATTTT.

The chain joins TRBV7-2 to TRBJ2-3, with 11 bases identical to TRBD2. The CDR3 has 16 amino acids. The germline V gene has CDR1 SGHTA and CDR2 FQGNSA. Germline trimming cut 1 base from V and 4 bases from J; bases unmatched to any gene: 4. CDR3 in DNA: TGTGCCAGCAGCTTAGATCTAGCGGGGGGTGCAGATACGCAGTATTTT. Protein product: CASSLDLAGGADTQYF.

This chain joins TRBV6-5 and TRBJ1-2; weak D call: TRBD1 (6 bases). This CDR3 contains 15 residues. Germline CDR1 and CDR2: MNHEY and SVGAGI. The V gene lost 0 bases and the J gene lost 4 bases, with 12 bases spanning the gap. CDR3 amino acids: CASSYSLGAGYGYTF. DNA of the CDR3: TGTGCCAGCAGTTACTCGCTGGGGGCCGGCTATGGCTACACCTTC.

The CDR3 protein is CASSRADRGSANTGELFF. CDR3 coding DNA: TGCGCCAGCAGCCGAGCAGACAGGGGGAGCGCGAACACCGGGGAGCTGTTTTTT. This chain uses TRBV5-1 with TRBJ2-2; TRBD1 matches 9 bases. CDR3 length: 18 amino acids. Germline V lookup: CDR1 SGHRS, CDR2 YFSETQ. Trimming took 4 bases from V and 0 from J; bases not matched to a gene: 10. Full variable domain (missing parts from reference TRBV5-1 and TRBJ2-2): KAGVTQTPRYLIKTRGQQVTLSCSPISGHRSVSWYQQTPGQGLQFLFEYFSETQRNKGNFPGRFSGRQFSNSRSEMNVSTLELGDSALYLCASSRADRGSANTGELFFGEGSRLTVL.

The chain links TRBV7-9 to TRBJ1-6; possibly TRBD1 for D (5 bases). The CDR3 covers 14 residues. Germline V CDR1 and CDR2: SEHNR, FQNEAQ (reference sequence). V was trimmed by 4 bases and J by 5 bases, leaving 9 bases between them. The CDR3 DNA is TGTGCCAGCAGCTCCACAGGAAATAATTCACCCCTCCACTTT. This gives the protein CASSSTGNNSPLHF.

V usage is TRBV29-1 and J usage is TRBJ1-1, with D possibly being TRBD1 (5 bases). Trimming removed 4 bases from V and 0 bases from J, with 12 bases in between. The V gene's germline CDR1 is SQVTM and CDR2 ANQGSEA. The CDR3 runs 14 residues. In DNA form, the CDR3 reads TGCAGCGTTGCCCTGGGGCTGTTGAACACTGAAGCTTTCTTT. It specifies CSVALGLLNTEAFF. Full variable domain (missing parts from reference TRBV29-1 and TRBJ1-1): SAVISQKPSRDICQRGTSLTIQCQVDSQVTMMFWYRQQPGQSLTLIATANQGSEATYESGFVIDKFPISRPNLTFSTLTVSNMSPEDSSIYLCSVALGLLNTEAFFGQGTRLTVV.

The chain couples TRBV15 to TRBJ2-5, with D uncertain. V lost 1 base and J 5 bases, leaving 11 bases between the germline ends. CDR1 LNHNV and CDR2 YYDKDF come from the germline V gene (reference sequence). The CDR3 sequence is 14 residues long. The CDR3 DNA reads as TGTGCCACCAGCAGAGGACCAGAGGAGGAGACCCAGTACTTC. Encoded protein: CATSRGPEEETQYF.

On this clone itself: Relative to the germline gene, one junction end is altered; a read error may explain this. V usage is TRBV7-8 and J usage is TRBJ2-7, with D perhaps TRBD2 (6 bases). Germline CDR1 is SGHVS and CDR2 is FQNEAQ. The CDR3 runs 15 residues. The CDR3 DNA reads as TGTGCCAGCAGCTTAGGTGGGGGGATCGTGGGCGAGCAGTGCTTC. Protein: CASSLGGGIVGEQCF.

V and J are TRBV19 and TRBJ2-1; the match to TRBD2 covers 9 bases. V lost 3 bases, J lost 6 bases, and 6 bases stayed unmatched. Germline V gives CDR1 LNHDA, CDR2 SQIVND (reference sequence). The CDR3 sequence is 15 residues long. CDR3: CASSMPSGGLNEQFF. The DNA for the CDR3 is TGTGCCAGTAGTATGCCCAGCGGGGGGCTCAATGAGCAGTTCTTC.

The genes are TRBV6-1 and TRBJ1-5, with TRBD1 as a possible D gene (6 bases). With 7 bases removed from V and 10 bases from J, the gap between germline ends came to 14 bases. This CDR3 is built from 12 residues. Germline CDR1 MNHNS, CDR2 SASEGT. The CDR3 reads CASMTGLPPQHF. DNA for the CDR3: TGTGCCAGCATGACAGGCCTCCCACCCCAGCATTTT.

This CDR3 reads CASSRPPTMNTEAFF. In DNA, the CDR3 is TGTGCCAGCAGCCGCCCCCCGACAATGAACACTGAAGCTTTCTTT. The gene calls are TRBV7-9 and TRBJ1-1; D unresolved. From germline, CDR1 is SEHNR and CDR2 FQNEAQ (reference sequence). CDR3 length equals 15 residues. V lost 5 bases, J lost 0 bases, and 13 bases lay in between.

The rearrangement uses TRBV5-6 and TRBJ1-2; TRBD1 agrees at 7 bases. This CDR3 has 15 amino acids. The germline gives CDR1 SGHDT, CDR2 YYEEEE. The V segment lost 4 bases and the J segment 4 bases; nucleotides outside the gene matches: 10. The CDR3, as DNA: TGTGCCAGCAGCAGCACAGGGGCTCGGGGCTATGGCTACACCTTC. Translated: CASSSTGARGYGYTF.

J is TRBJ2-7 and V is TRBV5-1; TRBD2 agrees at 7 bases. The CDR3 runs to 16 residues. CDR1 SGHRS and CDR2 YFSETQ come from the germline V gene. The V gene end was trimmed by 4 bases and the J gene end by 3 bases; junction bases not matched to a gene: 13. CDR3 residues: CASSGSLSSGDYEQYF. Written as DNA, the CDR3 is TGCGCCAGCAGCGGGTCCCTCTCCAGCGGGGACTACGAGCAGTACTTC.

The CDR3 nucleotides read TGTGCCAGCAGCCAACAGGAAAACACTGAAGCTTTCTTT. Translation: CASSQQENTEAFF. This chain links TRBV7-9 with TRBJ1-1; D might be TRBD1 (5 bases). CDR3 length equals 13 residues. Germline-derived CDR1 and CDR2 are SEHNR and FQNEAQ (reference sequence). The ends were cut back, 5 bases at V and 2 bases at J, with 9 bases in the middle.

This sequence joins TRBV25-1 and TRBJ2-7; D may be TRBD2 (7 bases). V lost 6 bases and J 2 bases, leaving 17 bases between the germline ends. The CDR3 runs to 15 residues. From germline, CDR1 is MGHDK and CDR2 SYGVNS. The CDR3 loop is CASSQLGGDTYEQYF. For the CDR3, the DNA is TGTGCCAGCAGCCAGTTAGGGGGGGATACCTACGAGCAGTACTTC.

The chain couples TRBV11-3 to TRBJ2-5; 7 bases map to TRBD2. The CDR3 contains 15 residues. Trimming removed 5 bases from V and 1 base from J; junction bases left unmatched: 7. Germline-derived CDR1 and CDR2 are SGHNT and YENEEA. Here the CDR3 DNA reads TGTGCCAGCAGCGGGGGGAGGGGACCCCAAGAGACCCAGTACTTC. Translated, it gives CASSGGRGPQETQYF.

V and J are TRBV2 and TRBJ2-2, with 7 bases aligning to TRBD2. The germline V gene has CDR1 SNHLY and CDR2 FYNNEI. With 6 bases clipped from V and 6 bases from J, the junction kept 7 bases outside the gene matches. The CDR3 has 14 amino acids. Here the CDR3 reads CASRAGVSAGELFF. The CDR3 coding sequence is TGTGCCAGCAGGGCGGGGGTATCGGCCGGGGAGCTGTTTTTT.

V usage is TRBV5-6 and J usage is TRBJ2-5, with 9 bases matching TRBD1. Germline values: CDR1 SGHDT, CDR2 YYEEEE. The CDR3 sequence is 19 residues long. J was trimmed by 0 bases and V by 1 base; bases with no gene match: 13. The CDR3, as DNA: TGTGCCAGCAGCTTGTCCGGTGACAGGGGGTGGGGGAACCAAGAGACCCAGTACTTC. Translating it yields CASSLSGDRGWGNQETQYF.

This rearrangement joins TRBV6-6 to TRBJ1-5; D unresolved. The germline V gene encodes CDR1 MNHNY and CDR2 SVGAGI (reference sequence). The CDR3 contains 14 residues. The V end lost 5 bases, the J end lost 7 bases, and 15 bases lay between the germline ends. As DNA, the CDR3 is TGTGCCAGCAGTCCGCCAGGAGCGGAACAGCCCCAGCATTTT. It translates to CASSPPGAEQPQHF.

The genes are TRBV19 and TRBJ1-2; TRBD1 aligns across 10 bases. Germline loops: CDR1 LNHDA, CDR2 SQIVND (reference sequence). CDR3 length equals 15 residues. V gave up 4 bases and J gave up 5 bases; unmatched junction bases: 7. CDR3 protein: CASSTWTGGGYGYTF. The CDR3 coding sequence is TGTGCCAGTAGTACCTGGACAGGGGGTGGGTATGGCTACACCTTC.

The chain employs TRBV4-3 and TRBJ1-2; D call uncertain. The CDR3 covers 14 residues. Trimming stripped 0 bases from V and 7 bases from J, with 12 bases between. The V gene's germline CDR1 is LGHNA and CDR2 YSLEER. The CDR3, as DNA: TGCGCCAGCAGCCAAGATCTACGGGAAGGTGGCTACACCTTC. Its protein product is CASSQDLREGGYTF.

This chain joins TRBV4-3 and TRBJ1-4; D is possibly TRBD1 (5 bases). The V end lost 0 bases, the J end lost 11 bases, and 7 bases lay between the germline ends. Germline CDR1 LGHNA, CDR2 YSLEER. CDR3 length: 12 amino acids. CDR3 sequence (DNA): TGCGCCAGCAGCCAAGATCGGGGGAAACTGTTTTTT. Amino acid sequence: CASSQDRGKLFF.

CDR3 DNA: TGTGCCAGCTCACCACCGAGCCAGGGAGGCTACAATGAGCAGTTCTTC. It specifies CASSPPSQGGYNEQFF. This sequence joins TRBV18 and TRBJ2-1, with D perhaps matching TRBD2 (6 bases). This CDR3 has 16 amino acids. Between the trimmed V and J ends, which lost 0 bases and 3 bases, there was a span of 12 bases. The V gene's germline CDR1 is KGHSH and CDR2 LQKENI.

V gene TRBV18 combines with J gene TRBJ1-2; D may be TRBD1 (5 bases). CDR3 length: 14 amino acids. Trimming took off 5 bases at V and 6 bases at J, with 16 bases between the two ends. Germline CDR1 and CDR2: KGHSH and LQKENI. CDR3 sequence: CASSGTRGGDGYTF. The CDR3 nucleotides are TGTGCCAGCTCAGGGACTCGGGGAGGAGATGGCTACACCTTC.

The CDR3 loop is CAWSVNRAHGEAFF. The DNA of the CDR3 is TGTGCCTGGAGTGTAAACAGGGCGCATGGTGAAGCTTTCTTT. The gene calls are TRBV30 and TRBJ1-1; D perhaps matches TRBD1 (6 bases). CDR3 length: 14 amino acids. Germline-derived CDR1 and CDR2 are GTSNPN and SVGIG (reference sequence). Deletions cut 0 bases from V and 7 bases from J, with 15 bases between.

The chain couples TRBV9 to TRBJ2-2, with TRBD1 matching over 7 bases. This CDR3 contains 17 residues. CDR1 is SGDLS and CDR2 is YYNGEE in the germline V gene. The V gene end was trimmed by 3 bases and the J gene end by 6 bases; junction bases not matched to a gene: 14. Written as DNA, the CDR3 is TGTGCCAGCAGCGGAGGCCACAGGGGTAATTGGGCCGGGGAGCTGTTTTTT. Amino acids: CASSGGHRGNWAGELFF.

The rearrangement joins TRBV5-5 to TRBJ2-7; D gene ambiguous. This CDR3 has 13 amino acids. Germline CDR1 reads SGHKS; CDR2 reads YYEKEE (reference sequence). V lost 0 bases, J lost 2 bases, and 6 bases lay in between. CDR3 protein: CASSLDSTYEQYF. The CDR3 DNA sequence: TGTGCCAGCAGCTTGGACAGCACCTACGAGCAGTACTTC.